These 5 T cell receptor beta chains were all obtained from the same sample, sequenced in a study of a mutant IDH1 vaccine in newly diagnosed glioma. These receptors have no identified antigens. This table comes from immunoSEQ multiplex PCR, and its TCRdb copy is limited to in-frame clones, with some not included. The repertoire has about 94,000 clones, roughly 90% of them found once; the top ten carry 0.7% to 0.95%. Time point meaning: week 47, end of study. The vaccine gave 300 ug of a 20-mer mutant IDH1 peptide subcutaneously per dose. Sample: PBMCs, taken from a glioma patient whose treatment included an IDH1 peptide vaccine. These receptors all come from a woman aged 45-60 years with glioma.

The chain is built from TRBV11-2 and TRBJ2-1; no clear D. Trimming removed 5 bases at V and 9 bases at J, with 14 bases between. CDR1 and CDR2 from the germline V gene are SGHAT and FQNNGV. The CDR3 consists of 13 residues. The CDR3 region has the DNA TGTGCCAGCAGCCAAACCGAGACGGGTGAGCAGTTCTTC. It yields the protein CASSQTETGEQFF.

V usage is TRBV9 and J usage is TRBJ2-1; perhaps TRBD2 as D (5 bases). The V gene's germline CDR1 is SGDLS and CDR2 YYNGEE. The CDR3 is 11 residues long. The V and J ends lost 3 bases and 8 bases respectively, with 6 bases between them. CDR3 coding DNA: TGTGCCAGCAGCGAGAGGGATGAGCAGTTCTTC. It yields the protein CASSERDEQFF. Full variable domain (missing parts from reference TRBV9 and TRBJ2-1): DSGVTQTPKHLITATGQRVTLRCSPRSGDLSVYWYQQSLDQGLQFLIQYYNGEERAKGNILERFSAQQFPDLHSELNLSSLELGDSALYFCASSERDEQFFGPGTRLTVL.

J is TRBJ2-2 and V is TRBV4-1; 10 nucleotides agree with TRBD1. The V gene's germline CDR1 is MGHRA and CDR2 YSYEKL. The length of the CDR3 is 16 residues. V shed 4 bases, J shed 0 bases, and the junction held 2 bases outside the gene matches. CDR3: CASSRGTGANTGELFF. The CDR3 bases are TGCGCCAGCAGCCGGGGGACAGGGGCGAACACCGGGGAGCTGTTTTTT.

This chain joins TRBV7-9 and TRBJ1-1; 7 bases line up with TRBD1. The CDR3 consists of 14 residues. CDR1 and CDR2 from the germline V gene are SEHNR and FQNEAQ (reference sequence). The V and J ends lost 3 bases and 4 bases, in that order; junction bases with no gene match: 5. CDR3 amino acids: CASSFQGGATEAFF. The DNA of the CDR3 is TGTGCCAGCAGCTTTCAGGGGGGAGCCACTGAAGCTTTCTTT.

A word on this clone: Other DNA sequences in the sample encode the same CDR3. CDR3 in DNA: TGTGCCAGCAGTGACAGGGCTTCGAACACCGGGGAGCTGTTTTTT. As protein: CASSDRASNTGELFF. The chain joins TRBV5-4 to TRBJ2-2; 7 bases are shared with TRBD1. V dropped 5 bases and J dropped 0; count of bases not matched to a gene: 4. The CDR3 has 15 amino acids. CDR1 SGHNT and CDR2 YYREEE come from the germline V gene (reference sequence).